This T cell receptor beta chain derives from a study of CD8+ T cells in alopecia areata. Study-wide results and caveats: Compared with normal scalp, lesional scalp had higher clonality and more expanded CD8+ clones. Sequence data from scalp samples additionally include resident alphabeta T cells of normal skin.

PBMCs were stained for CD3, CD4 and CD8, and CD4+ and CD8+ T cells were sorted. TCR sequencing used cDNA made by reverse transcription of extracted RNA. Assay used: immunoSEQ multiplex PCR; TCRdb lists only in-frame clones, some missing. The sample holds roughly 120,000 clones; approximately 38% are singletons and the top ten take approximately 2.8%. Per germline, CDR1 SGHTA and CDR2 FQGNSA. V was shortened by 1 base and J by 5 bases, with 11 bases between the two germline ends. This CDR3 is 14 amino acids long. As to this clone: No antigen is known for it.

The sequenced sample was CD4+ T cells sorted from blood. The rearrangement joins TRBV7-2 to TRBJ1-2; D not certain. This sequence was found in a human donor with alopecia areata. The CDR3 sequence is CASSLVRGTYGYTF. CDR3 in DNA: TGTGCCAGCAGCTTAGTACGCGGTACTTATGGCTACACCTTC.